The entry below gives a single TCR beta chain sequence along with its context. This entry is derived from a study of technical replicates of blood from several donors. Trimming cost V 2 bases and J 4 bases; bases outside gene matches: 6. Germline V gene lookup returns CDR1 MNHEY and CDR2 SVGAGI. The CDR3 consists of 16 residues. The assay was immunoSEQ multiplex PCR, and TCRdb's table has in-frame clones only and misses some. The sample has more than 75,000 clones; almost 97% are singletons. V is TRBV6-5 and J is TRBJ2-7; 12 bases align to TRBD2. The TCR originated in a human donor in good health. Sequencing input: T cells isolated from PBMCs. The CDR3 region is CASSYRGLAGFYEQYF. CDR3 sequence (DNA): TGTGCCAGCAGTTACCGGGGACTAGCGGGCTTTTACGAGCAGTACTTC.